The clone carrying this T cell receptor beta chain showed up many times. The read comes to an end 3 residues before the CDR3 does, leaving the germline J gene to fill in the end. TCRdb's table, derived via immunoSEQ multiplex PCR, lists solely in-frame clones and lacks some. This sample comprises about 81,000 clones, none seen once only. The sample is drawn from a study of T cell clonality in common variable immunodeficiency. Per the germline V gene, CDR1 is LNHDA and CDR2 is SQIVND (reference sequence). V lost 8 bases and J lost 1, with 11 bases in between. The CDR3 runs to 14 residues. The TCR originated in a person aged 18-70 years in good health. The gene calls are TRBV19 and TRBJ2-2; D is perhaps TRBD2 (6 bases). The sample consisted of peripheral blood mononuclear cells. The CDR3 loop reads CASLNSGNTGELFF. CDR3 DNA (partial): TGTGCCAGTCTAAATAGCGGGAACACCGGGGAG.